Listed below are T cell receptor beta chains from one sample, sequenced in a study of OX40 agonist ivuxolimab in advanced cancers. Data came from immunoSEQ multiplex PCR; TCRdb stores just in-frame clones and leaves some out. The sample holds 75,000 to 95,000 clones, about 87% seen once. The sample here was CD4+ or CD8+ T cells sorted from blood, taken in a trial of the OX40 agonist ivuxolimab. The receptor set was obtained from an adult with an advanced solid tumor such as melanoma, head and neck, liver or kidney cancer. The conserved cysteine and the conserved F or W are not part of the CDR3 here. A D gene is named only where the DNA matches it firmly.

J gene	D gene	V gene	CDR3 protein
TRBJ1-2	TRBD1	TRBV6-5	ASSYSEGALGYGYT
TRBJ1-1	.	TRBV11-3	ASSLTLNTEAF
TRBJ2-1	TRBD2	TRBV4-2	ASSQEASGVLNEQF
TRBJ2-2	TRBD2	TRBV5-4	ASSSGLAGNTGELF
TRBJ2-2	TRBD1	TRBV10-3	AISESETGEWTGELF
TRBJ2-1	.	TRBV6-1	ASSAFPNEQF
TRBJ1-3	.	TRBV2	ASSFDRSSGNTIY
TRBJ1-4	.	TRBV28	ASSFRSRREKLF
TRBJ1-5	.	TRBV19	ASNGGQPNQPQH
TRBJ1-4	.	TRBV4-1	ASSQFTQWAAGKLF
TRBJ2-1	TRBD2	TRBV27	ASSSPGLAGGFGEQF
TRBJ2-7	TRBD2	TRBV6-6	ASSTTGLAGSPQPY
TRBJ1-6	TRBD1	TRBV28	ASYARDRGISPLH
TRBJ2-3	TRBD1	TRBV5-1	ASTPYGTGPTDTQY
TRBJ1-5	.	TRBV28	ASNEGLTQPQH
TRBJ1-6	.	TRBV4-1	ASSQEIQFNSPLH
TRBJ2-7	.	TRBV5-4	ASSLAGGGKTSYEQY
TRBJ2-3	.	TRBV5-4	ASSTKGTAGTDTQY
TRBJ2-5	TRBD2	TRBV5-4	ASSLPAGQETQY
TRBJ2-1	.	TRBV20-1	SASDNEQF
TRBJ1-1	.	TRBV11-2	ASSLDRAAGNTEAF
TRBJ2-5	.	TRBV29-1	SVPKGETQY
TRBJ2-5	TRBD2	TRBV5-6	ASSLLAGGPATQY
TRBJ1-6	.	TRBV7-6	ASRVNRDSPLH
TRBJ2-1	.	TRBV11-1	ASSSDWAGAFYNEQF
TRBJ2-3	TRBD2	TRBV28	ASSLDGAGAGDTQY
TRBJ2-6	TRBD1	TRBV6-5	ASSPLGQPPYVLT
TRBJ2-5	.	TRBV29-1	SVDSGTKKTQY
TRBJ1-4	.	TRBV29-1	SVDREKLF
TRBJ2-2	TRBD1	TRBV5-1	ASLATGSTGELF
TRBJ1-3	.	TRBV28	ASRHRDKNLNPGNTIY
TRBJ2-3	TRBD2	TRBV18	ASSPPGGASDTQY
TRBJ2-5	TRBD1	TRBV5-4	ASSLGTGGAGETQY
TRBJ2-3	TRBD1	TRBV6-1	ASTQGAQGTDTQY
TRBJ2-1	TRBD2	TRBV10-2	ASSESRLAGAYNEQF
TRBJ2-7	.	TRBV10-3	AISDIARDPLREQY
TRBJ1-2	.	TRBV6-5	ASSHREVYGYT
TRBJ2-3	.	TRBV19	ASTRDGGTDTQY
TRBJ2-4	.	TRBV7-2	ASSLAGGGVAKNIQY
TRBJ1-2	.	TRBV5-6	ASSLLLSLNYGYT
TRBJ1-3	.	TRBV18	ASSPAGSSGNTIY
TRBJ1-5	TRBD1	TRBV6-1	ASSEAHWDRAYQPQH
TRBJ1-1	.	TRBV5-1	ARTFRQPTGLNTEAF
TRBJ1-5	.	TRBV5-5	ASSLARGGGNQPQH
TRBJ1-1	.	TRBV2	ASSGRQDTEAF